This record covers a single T cell receptor beta chain. Its antigen target is currently unknown. No much larger clone exists at a distance of one base, and base qualities are not known. The record originates from a study of technical replicates of blood from a handful of donors (dated by TCRdb to about 2017). Library prep was done by the immunoSEQ multiplex PCR assay. The clones in this table, taken by TCRdb from immuneACCESS, are in-frame only. Not every clone is retained; where verified, under half of the shortfall comes from an unresolved V gene, and the cause of the rest is unknown. In all, the sample holds about 81,000 clones, and roughly 77% of those were seen once. In total, the top ten clones hold nearly 4% of the sample. Inclusive of the bounding cysteine and phenylalanine, the CDR3 is 16 residues long. The read is trimmed to its CDR3 DNA, 48 bases read in frame from base 1. According to the germline V gene, CDR1 reads MGHRA and CDR2 reads YSYEKL. Between the V and J ends, shortened by 1 base and 1 base respectively, the junction contains 13 bases.

The chain is made from TRBV4-1 and TRBJ2-5, with no D gene named confidently. The sample consisted of PBMCs. This sequence was found in a human donor in good health. Some clones in this sample may be carry-over from other donors' samples. The base sequence is TGCGCCAGCAGCCAAGTCCCCCCGACTTTCCAAGAGACCCAGTACTTC. Translated, it reads CASSQVPPTFQETQYF.